This T cell receptor beta chain is from a study of OX40 agonist ivuxolimab in advanced cancers. For the study at large: Patients achieving partial responses numbered three: one hepatocellular carcinoma case and two cutaneous melanoma cases.

A remark on this clone: Antigen specificity is unknown.

Broader study findings: Also present in some nonresponders was a low level of normalized T-cell clonal expansion. CD4+ T cells averaged fewer expanded clones than CD8+ T cells.

The J segment lost 7 bases and the V segment lost 0 bases, leaving 4 bases of the junction unmatched. The germline V gene encodes CDR1 SGHDT and CDR2 YYEEEE. The CDR3 has 15 amino acids. Profiling relied on immunoSEQ multiplex PCR, and the TCRdb table lists in-frame clones only, not all of them. The sample carries 30,000 to 45,000 clones, more than 75% recorded once. The chain joins TRBV5-6 to TRBJ2-1, with TRBD2 matching 10 bases. The sample consisted of CD4+ or CD8+ T cells sorted from blood, taken in a trial of the OX40 agonist ivuxolimab. This TCR was recovered from an adult with an advanced solid tumor such as melanoma, head and neck, liver or kidney cancer. The CDR3 spells CASSLGAGGFNEQFF. As DNA, the CDR3 is TGTGCCAGCAGCTTGGGAGCGGGAGGGTTTAATGAGCAGTTCTTC.